This TCR beta chain was observed in a study of cytomegalovirus exposure and HLA in healthy donors. Generated by immunoSEQ multiplex PCR, the TCRdb table keeps only in-frame clones and is missing some. Counted here are 120,000 or so clones, roughly 87% occurring once; the ten biggest clones make up less than 1.5%. The germline V gene encodes CDR1 SGHTS and CDR2 YDEGEE. The CDR3 covers 12 residues. V was clipped by 2 bases and J by 5 bases, with 4 bases between them. The sample comprised PBMCs. This sequence joins TRBV5-8 and TRBJ1-4, with D unresolved. The sequence derives from a woman aged 18-29 years in good health and CMV-seronegative. CDR3 DNA sequence: TGTGCCAGCAGCTTCCCGAATGAAAAACTGTTTTTT. Its protein product is CASSFPNEKLFF.